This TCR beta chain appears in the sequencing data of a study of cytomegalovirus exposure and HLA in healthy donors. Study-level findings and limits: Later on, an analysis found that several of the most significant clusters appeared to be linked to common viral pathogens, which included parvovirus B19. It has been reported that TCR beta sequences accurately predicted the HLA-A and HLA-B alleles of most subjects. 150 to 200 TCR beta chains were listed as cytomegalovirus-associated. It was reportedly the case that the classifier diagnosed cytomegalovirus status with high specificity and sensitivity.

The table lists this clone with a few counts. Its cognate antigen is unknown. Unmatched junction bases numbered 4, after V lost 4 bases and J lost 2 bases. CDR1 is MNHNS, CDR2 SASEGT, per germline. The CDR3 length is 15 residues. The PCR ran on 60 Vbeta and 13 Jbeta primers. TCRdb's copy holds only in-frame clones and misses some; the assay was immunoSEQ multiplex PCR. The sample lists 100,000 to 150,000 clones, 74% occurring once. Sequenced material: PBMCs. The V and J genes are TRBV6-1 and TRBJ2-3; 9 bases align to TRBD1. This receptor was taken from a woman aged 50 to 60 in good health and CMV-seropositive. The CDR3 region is CASSGQGGTTDTQYF. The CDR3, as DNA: TGTGCCAGCAGTGGACAGGGGGGGACCACAGATACGCAGTATTTT.